This is a list of T cell receptor beta chains from one sample in a study of T-cell reconstitution after alpha-beta-depleted transplantation in children. TCRdb used MiXCR to reprocess the PCR reads, holding one entry per CDR3 protein. In the table there are more than 300,000 distinct CDR3 sequences, 15% to 20% of which are singletons. The source material was PBMCs, mostly from graft donor cells, sampled 360 days after TCRalphabeta/CD19-depleted stem cell transplant. The origin of the receptors is a male patient aged 2-10 years who had a stem cell transplant for acute lymphoblastic leukemia, so the T cells may come from the graft donor. The CDR3 runs from the conserved cysteine through the conserved F or W. Each record gives: D gene, V gene, clone size, J gene, CDR3 length, CDR3 DNA, CDR3 protein. The D gene is left open where the match is weak. Only some rows state a clone size, as once, few, many or a class for expanded clones.

>NA|TRBV20-1|few|TRBJ2-1|16
TGCAGTGCTAGAGAACCCCCGCCTAGGAGATACAATGAGCAGTTCTTC
CSAREPPPRRYNEQFF
>NA|TRBV27|few|TRBJ2-1|11
TGTGCCAGCAGTTTGGGGGCCAAGCAGTTCTTC
CASSLGAKQFF
>NA|TRBV4-3|many|TRBJ1-3|13
TGCGCCAGCGGACGAGGGCCCGGAAACACCATATATTTT
CASGRGPGNTIYF
>NA|TRBV11-3|many|TRBJ2-7|15
NA
CASSLVGPGTQSINF
>NA|TRBV9|few|TRBJ2-7|13
TGTGCCAGCAGCGTAGGTAACACGTACGAGCAGTACTTC
CASSVGNTYEQYF
>NA|TRBV12-3/TRBV12-4|few|TRBJ2-7|14
TGTGCCAGCAGTTCAATCGGGGCCGGGTGGGAGCAGTACTTC
CASSSIGAGWEQYF
>NA|TRBV28|NA|TRBJ1-1|14
TGTGCCAGCAGTTCGGCGGATATGAACACTGAAGCTTTCTTT
CASSSADMNTEAFF
>NA|TRBV11-2|NA|TRBJ2-1|13
TGTGCCAGCAGCTCCACTAGTTACAATGAGCAGTTCTTC
CASSSTSYNEQFF
>TRBD2|TRBV11-2|few|TRBJ2-5|16
TGTGCCAGCAGCTTTAGGGGGTCACTAGCGGGAGAGACCCAGTACTTC
CASSFRGSLAGETQYF
>NA|TRBV7-6|NA|TRBJ1-2|13
TGTGCCAGCTCCGGTCGGGGGGGCTATGGCTACACCTTC
CASSGRGGYGYTF
>NA|TRBV9|NA|TRBJ2-3|16
TGTGCCAGCAGCACGGGCCCAACCAAATCCACAGATACGCAGTATTTT
CASSTGPTKSTDTQYF
>NA|TRBV15|NA|TRBJ1-5|14
TGTGCCACCAGCAGAGAACGTGGAAATCAGCCCCAGCATTTT
CATSRERGNQPQHF
>NA|TRBV15|NA|TRBJ2-3|16
TGTGCCACCAGCAGAGGCGATGATATGGCCACAGATACGCAGTATTTT
CATSRGDDMATDTQYF
>NA|TRBV19|NA|TRBJ2-1|13
TGTGCCAGTAGTATCCTCCTGGGCAATGAGCAGTTCTTC
CASSILLGNEQFF
>NA|TRBV20-1|NA|TRBJ2-3|11
TGCAGTGCGCCTCTAGCAGATACGCAGTATTTT
CSAPLADTQYF
>NA|TRBV20-1|NA|TRBJ1-6|16
TGCAGTGTGGGGACCCAGGGGAGCTCCTATAATTCACCCCTCCACTTT
CSVGTQGSSYNSPLHF
>TRBD1|TRBV5-1|few|TRBJ2-3|16
TGCGCCAGCAGCCCCCGAGGGGACAGGACCACAGATACGCAGTATTTT
CASSPRGDRTTDTQYF
>TRBD2|TRBV5-1|few|TRBJ2-1|16
TGCGCCAGCAGCCTCACCGGACTAGCGGGAGAGGGTGAGCAGTTCTTC
CASSLTGLAGEGEQFF